Listed here are 27 T cell receptor beta chains from one sample, sequenced in a study of tumor and adjacent non-tumor tissue in lung cancer (dated by TCRdb to the late 2010s). Library creation used multiplex PCR. The sequencing machine was an Illumina HiSeq 2500. TCRbeta libraries were constructed through three rounds of nested PCR with primers (Table S4) according to protocols modified from ARM-PCR. TCRdb handled the public reads itself, with Q25 trimming in fastp and clone calling in MiXCR, and kept productive beta chains. Under each unique CDR3 protein, matching rows form one entry showing the most common genes and DNA. A total of about 110,000 distinct CDR3 sequences appear in this sample, roughly 73% of them only once. Of the sample, around a third is held by the ten largest clones. RNA was extracted from bulk unsorted tissue and checked for quality with a NanoDrop ND-1000 and an Agilent 2100.

Material: lung tumor tissue. The receptors were sampled from a woman aged 55-70 years with non-small cell lung cancer.

This clonotype showed up just a few times. A much larger clone lies one base from this, so it may be a read error. The rearrangement uses TRBV10-1 and TRBJ1-2; D is uncertain. This CDR3 comprises 13 residues. Germline assignment: CDR1 WNHNN and CDR2 SYGVQD (reference sequence). The CDR3 protein is CTSSELVGGGYTF. CDR3 sequence (DNA): TGCACCAGCAGTGAGTTAGTCGGTGGTGGCTACACCTTC.

As regards this clonotype: One end of the junction is discordant with germline, which a read error may explain. V gene TRBV6-2 or TRBV6-3 combines with J gene TRBJ1-1, with a weak D call TRBD1 (5 bases). The CDR3 runs 12 residues. The germline V gene encodes CDR1 MNHEY and CDR2 SVGEGT. CDR3 sequence: CASRVVYTEAFF. CDR3 in DNA: TGTGCAAGCAGGGTCGTTTATACTGAAGCTTTCTTT.

Details on this clonotype: Because the CDR3 is missing its conserved closing phenylalanine or tryptophan, this is likely a read error. J is TRBJ2-1 and V is TRBV7-9; D possibly uses TRBD1 or TRBD2 (6 bases each). The germline gives CDR1 SEHNR, CDR2 FQNEAQ (reference sequence). CDR3 length: 10 residues. Deletions cut 10 bases from V and 11 bases from J, with 12 bases between. Here the CDR3 reads CATGANKQFL. CDR3 nucleotides: TGTGCCACGGGGGCGAATAAGCAGTTCCTC.

This chain uses TRBV28 with TRBJ1-5; 7 positions agree with TRBD1. This CDR3 region has 16 residues. CDR1 is MDHEN, CDR2 SYDVKM, per germline. With 6 bases clipped from V and 10 bases from J, the junction kept 18 bases outside the gene matches. CDR3 loop: CASSPLRVQGYHPQHF. CDR3 DNA: TGTGCCAGCAGCCCTTTGCGGGTACAGGGGTACCATCCCCAGCATTTT.

This clonotype was observed a few times. The chain links TRBV11-2 to TRBJ2-3; 7 bases line up with TRBD1. Trimming cost V 3 bases and J 6 bases; bases outside gene matches: 3. CDR3 length: 13 residues. CDR1 is SGHAT, CDR2 FQNNGV, per germline. CDR3 sequence (DNA): TGTGCCAGCAGCTTCGACAGGGATGATACGCAGTATTTT. Its translation: CASSFDRDDTQYF. Combining the CDR3 with reference TRBV11-2 and TRBJ2-3 gives the whole variable domain EAGVAQSPRYKIIEKRQSVAFWCNPISGHATLYWYQQILGQGPKLLIQFQNNGVVDDSQLPKDRFSAERLKGVDSTLKIQPAKLEDSAVYLCASSFDRDDTQYFGPGTRLTVL.

To note about this clonotype: A much larger clone differs from this one at a single base, so this may be a read error. The chain links TRBV20-1 to TRBJ2-7; TRBD1 might be the D (6 bases). This CDR3 spans 12 amino acids. Per germline, CDR1 DFQATT and CDR2 SNEGSKA (reference sequence). V lost 5 bases and J lost 3, with 11 bases in between. CDR3 amino acids: CSAGTGSYEQYF. The CDR3 DNA reads TGCAGTGCTGGAACAGGGAGCTACGAGCAGTACTTC.

As concerns this clonotype: Compared with germline, one end of the junction differs, possibly owing to a read error. This chain links TRBV4-2 with TRBJ1-6, with 7 bases fitting TRBD1. The CDR3 extends over 16 amino acids. Germline loops: CDR1 LGHNA, CDR2 YNFKEQ. CDR3 sequence (DNA): TGTACCAGCAGCCAAGAAGGGGGACAGAATAATTCACCCATCCACTTT. Translated: CTSSQEGGQNNSPIHF.

A remark on this clonotype: Given a much more abundant clone one base away, this may be a read error. The chain couples TRBV20-1 to TRBJ1-6; D might be TRBD1 (5 bases). The CDR3 runs to 15 residues. The V gene's germline CDR1 is DFQATT and CDR2 SNEGSKA (reference sequence). CDR3 bases: TGCAGTACTAGGGATTCTGACAGTCCCAATCCACCCCTCCACTTT. This encodes CSTRDSDSPNPPLHF.

In the case of this clonotype: This may come from a read error, since a much larger clone is one base off. The chain joins TRBV5-4 to TRBJ1-2; TRBD1 matches at 8 bases. There are 15 residues in the CDR3. With 4 bases clipped from V and 4 bases from J, the junction kept 9 bases outside the gene matches. The V gene's germline CDR1 is SGHNT and CDR2 YYREEE (reference sequence). The CDR3 here is CASSPRTGLVYGYTF. CDR3 sequence (DNA): TGTGCCAGCAGCCCTCGGACAGGGTTAGTCTATGGCTACACCTTC.

This clonotype was detected ten times or more. V usage is TRBV20-1 and J usage is TRBJ2-4; D is perhaps TRBD1 (7 bases). V lost 8 bases to trimming and J lost 2 bases, with 19 bases between them. Germline V lookup: CDR1 DFQATT, CDR2 SNEGSKA (reference sequence). The CDR3 spans 15 residues. The CDR3 reads CSSPGGTPSKNIQYF. CDR3 nucleotide sequence: TGCAGTTCCCCAGGGGGGACCCCCTCCAAAAACATTCAGTACTTC.

This clonotype rates as medium-sized. The V call is TRBV20-1, the J call TRBJ2-1; D is ambiguous. The CDR3 runs 14 residues. With 1 base removed from V and 6 bases from J, the gap between germline ends came to 13 bases. Germline CDR1 and CDR2: DFQATT and SNEGSKA (reference sequence). The CDR3 protein is CSARAEVGFNEQFF. The DNA of the CDR3 is TGCAGTGCTAGAGCGGAAGTGGGTTTCAATGAGCAGTTCTTC.

As to this clonotype: The junction does not match germline at one end; this may be a read error. V and J are TRBV11-1 and TRBJ2-1; the D gene is possibly TRBD2 (5 bases). Per the germline V gene, CDR1 is SGHAT and CDR2 is FQDESV (reference sequence). The CDR3 extends over 17 amino acids. The CDR3: CASILPEAPSSYNEQSF. The DNA for the CDR3 is TGTGCCAGCATCTTACCGGAGGCCCCCAGCTCCTACAACGAGCAGTCCTTC.

This clonotype came up once. With a much larger clone just one base away, this may be a read error. The chain recombines TRBV7-8 with TRBJ2-1, with unresolved D. This CDR3 has 13 residues. Germline lookup yields CDR1 SGHVS and CDR2 FQNEAQ. DNA for the CDR3: TGTGCCAGCAGCCCCAGTGTCTACAATGAGCGGTTCTTC. Translating it yields CASSPSVYNERFF.

Points on this clonotype: Being one base from a much bigger clone, this may be a read error. The chain uses TRBV6-1 and TRBJ1-1; D is undetermined. The CDR3 is 13 amino acids. Germline V lookup: CDR1 MNHNS, CDR2 SASEGT. CDR3 nucleotide sequence: TGTGCCAGCAACCTGGACGGAGACACTGAATCTTTCTTT. Translating gives CASNLDGDTESFF.

This chain links TRBV7-6 with TRBJ2-3; 7 nucleotides line up with TRBD1. Trimming cost V 5 bases and J 4 bases; bases outside gene matches: 12. Germline V gene data show CDR1 as SGHVS and CDR2 as FNYEAQ. The CDR3 contains 16 residues. The CDR3 DNA sequence: TGTGCCAGCAGCGGCAGACAGGGTAATAACCCAGATACGCAGTATTTT. Encoded protein: CASSGRQGNNPDTQYF.

With regard to this clonotype: A read error may explain this, as a much larger clone is one base away. V and J are TRBV20-1 and TRBJ2-2; D may correspond to TRBD1 or TRBD2 (5 bases each). Per germline, CDR1 DFQATT and CDR2 SNEGSKA (reference sequence). The CDR3 spans 16 residues. The DNA for the CDR3 is TGCAGTGCTAGCGCTAGCAGGGACCTTAACACCGGGGAGCCGTTTTTT. Encoded protein: CSASASRDLNTGEPFF.

As for this clonotype: The CDR3 does not end in the conserved phenylalanine or tryptophan, so this is likely a read error. The rearrangement uses TRBV12-3 or TRBV12-4 and TRBJ2-7, with D unresolved. CDR3 length equals 12 residues. Here the CDR3 reads CASSLYSYEQYL. The CDR3 nucleotides read TGTGCCAGCAGTCTATACTCCTACGAACAGTACTTA.

This sequence joins TRBV5-8 and TRBJ2-5; a possible D gene is TRBD1 (5 bases). Germline-derived CDR1 and CDR2 are SGHTS and YDEGEE. This CDR3 has 14 amino acids. The V end was cut by 2 bases, the J end by 5 bases, with 13 bases between. The CDR3 DNA is TGTGCCAGCAGCTTTCTCCAGGGTGGGGAGACCCAGTACTTC. Translation: CASSFLQGGETQYF.

In the case of this clonotype: The final CDR3 position lacks the conserved phenylalanine or tryptophan, pointing to a likely read error. For the CDR3, the DNA is TGTGCTAGCAGCAATGGCGGGGGGGCCGTCGAGCAGTACTTA. It translates to CASSNGGGAVEQYL. The chain uses TRBV11-2 and TRBJ2-7, with 9 positions matching TRBD2. The CDR3 covers 14 residues. Germline assignment: CDR1 SGHAT and CDR2 FQNNGV.

A word on this clonotype: A read error is possible here, since a much larger clone lies one base away. This rearrangement joins TRBV20-1 to TRBJ2-2, with D perhaps matching TRBD2 (6 bases). This CDR3 contains 15 residues. The V gene lost 6 bases and the J gene lost 6 bases, with 20 bases spanning the gap. Germline V gene lookup returns CDR1 DFQATT and CDR2 SNEGSKA (reference sequence). The DNA of the CDR3 is TGCAGTGCCATACCCGGGAGAGGGAAAGCCGGGGAGCTGTTTTTT. Protein: CSAIPGRGKAGELFF.

On this clonotype itself: A read error may account for a junction end that differs from germline. The chain links TRBV11-2 to TRBJ1-2, with 7 bases lining up with TRBD1. This CDR3 is 12 amino acids long. Germline values: CDR1 SGHAT, CDR2 FQNNGV. The CDR3 loop is CVSSPWGGGCTF. The CDR3 region has the DNA TGCGTCAGCAGCCCTTGGGGAGGGGGCTGCACCTTC.

Worth noting for this clonotype: One end of the junction is discordant with germline, which a read error may explain. This sequence joins TRBV5-1 and TRBJ2-2; 7 bases map to TRBD1. Germline V gene sequence: CDR1 SGHRS, CDR2 YFSETQ. The CDR3 runs 16 residues. The chain's CDR3 is CASGLGPRQGNGELFF. CDR3 nucleotide sequence: TGTGCCAGCGGCTTGGGACCGAGACAGGGAAACGGGGAGCTGTTTTTT.

On this clonotype itself: An end of the junction does not agree with germline; a read error may underlie this. V usage is TRBV7-9 and J usage is TRBJ1-5; 9 bases match TRBD1. The V gene's germline CDR1 is SEHNR and CDR2 FQNEAQ (reference sequence). The CDR3 has 15 residues. CDR3 sequence reads: CASSFGTGRDQPQDF. The CDR3, as DNA: TGTGCCAGCAGCTTTGGGACAGGGAGGGATCAGCCCCAGGATTTT.

Notes on this clonotype: The junction and the germline gene differ at one end; a read error may be behind it. The chain links TRBV12-3 or TRBV12-4 to TRBJ2-4; D is uncertain. This CDR3 spans 14 amino acids. The CDR3 coding sequence is TGTGCCAGCAGTTTACAGAGTCCTAAAAACATTGAGTACTTC. The encoded protein is CASSLQSPKNIEYF.

Regarding this clonotype: The junction shows a germline mismatch at one end, possibly a read error. The J gene is TRBJ2-7, the V gene TRBV28; weak D call: TRBD2 (6 bases). Germline V lookup: CDR1 MDHEN, CDR2 SYDVKM. The CDR3 runs to 15 residues. This CDR3 is CASSSRGGPSYKQYF. CDR3 DNA: TGTGCCAGCAGTTCCCGTGGAGGGCCCTCCTACAAGCAGTACTTC.

A remark on this clonotype: Relative to the germline gene, one junction end is altered; a read error may explain this. The chain links TRBV6-1 to TRBJ1-1, with 8 bases lining up with TRBD1. CDR1 and CDR2 (germline): MNHNS, SASEGT. The CDR3 length is 13 residues. DNA for the CDR3: TGTGTCAGCCAAACCGACAGGGGAACTGAATCCTTCTTT. Translation: CVSQTDRGTESFF.

Regarding this clonotype: At one end the junction does not follow the germline gene, possibly because of a read error. The chain carries TRBV28 and TRBJ2-4; 8 bases align to TRBD1. CDR1 is MDHEN, CDR2 SYDVKM, per germline. The CDR3 is 17 amino acids. DNA for the CDR3: TGTGCCACCAGTAACCCACAGGGGGGACTCGCCAAAAACATTCAGTACTTC. Amino acids: CATSNPQGGLAKNIQYF.